The 13 T cell receptor beta chains below come from one sample, sequenced in a study of T cells in Graves' hyperthyroidism and ophthalmopathy. Researchers amplified the TCR beta CDR3 regions from RNA transcripts. The HTBI primer set served for first-round RT-PCR of the TCR CDR3. Using its own MiXCR run on the multiplex PCR reads, TCRdb lists one record per CDR3 protein. This table has 300,000 to 450,000 distinct CDR3 sequences, roughly 15% appearing once. What was sequenced was blood. These receptors were taken from a woman between 25 and 40 years old with Graves' ophthalmopathy.

The count of this clonotype is one. One end of the junction does not line up with germline, which may come from a read error. The chain couples TRBV15 to TRBJ1-1; TRBD1 matches 11 bases. Germline lookup yields CDR1 LNHNV and CDR2 YYDKDF (reference sequence). CDR3 length equals 13 residues. The CDR3 is CATDGQGASEASF. CDR3 sequence (DNA): TGTGCCACAGATGGACAGGGGGCGTCTGAAGCTTCCTTT.

J is TRBJ1-3 and V is TRBV7-9; D gene uncertain. This CDR3 has 15 amino acids. The V and J ends lost 5 bases and 2 bases respectively, with 13 bases between them. Germline V gene sequence: CDR1 SEHNR, CDR2 FQNEAQ (reference sequence). The CDR3 bases are TGTGCCAGCAGCAGGTCGGGAATCGCTGGAAACACCATATATTTT. Translated: CASSRSGIAGNTIYF.

The CDR3 DNA reads TGTGCCAGCAGCTTAACAGGGGTTTCTAATGAAAAACTGTTTTTT. Its translation is CASSLTGVSNEKLFF. The chain uses TRBV7-9 and TRBJ1-4; 7 nucleotides agree with TRBD1. V shed 2 bases, J shed 3 bases, and the junction held 3 bases outside the gene matches. The CDR3 is 15 amino acids. Germline assignment: CDR1 SEHNR and CDR2 FQNEAQ (reference sequence).

The sample holds many counts of this clonotype. The rearrangement uses TRBV12-5 and TRBJ1-5; 8 bases map to TRBD1. The CDR3 runs to 15 residues. The V gene end was trimmed by 6 bases and the J gene end by 1 base; junction bases not matched to a gene: 5. Looked up from germline, CDR1 is LGHNT and CDR2 is FRNRAP. The CDR3 protein is CASGLDRASNQPQHF. CDR3 DNA sequence: TGTGCTAGTGGACTGGACAGGGCCAGCAATCAGCCCCAGCATTTT.

In its sample, this clonotype was seen many times. The chain links TRBV28 to TRBJ1-2; no reliable D call. V gave up 5 bases and J gave up 8 bases, with 18 bases separating them. Germline lookup yields CDR1 MDHEN and CDR2 SYDVKM. The CDR3 has 14 amino acids. The CDR3 reads CASSGPPGSSGYTF. Written as DNA, the CDR3 is TGTGCCAGCAGTGGGCCCCCGGGATCGAGCGGCTACACCTTC.

This clonotype was seen at least ten times. The DNA of the CDR3 is TGTGCCAGCAGTCGGGGGGGGGGAGCCAAAAACATTCAGTACTTC. Its protein product is CASSRGGGAKNIQYF. The chain combines TRBV12-3 or TRBV12-4 with TRBJ2-4, with 8 nucleotides matching TRBD2. Losses at the gene ends were 5 bases for V and 0 bases for J; bases not matched to a gene: 3. The CDR3 contains 15 residues.

This chain uses TRBV5-6 with TRBJ1-1; 9 nucleotides align to TRBD1. The CDR3 length is 16 residues. J lost 1 base, V lost 4 bases, and 8 bases had no gene match. CDR1 SGHDT and CDR2 YYEEEE come from the germline V gene. CDR3 in amino acids: CASSQDRGLSNTEAFF. The CDR3 nucleotides are TGTGCCAGCAGCCAAGACAGGGGGTTGTCGAACACTGAAGCTTTCTTT.

V gene TRBV19 combines with J gene TRBJ2-5; 8 positions agree with TRBD1. This CDR3 has 16 amino acids. The trim removed 5 bases at V and 5 bases at J, leaving 13 bases unmatched. Germline-derived CDR1 and CDR2 are LNHDA and SQIVND (reference sequence). CDR3 residues: CASSPMTGAAAETQYF. The CDR3 coding sequence is TGTGCCAGTAGTCCAATGACAGGGGCCGCAGCGGAGACCCAGTACTTC.

This clonotype occurred many times. This chain uses TRBV20-1 with TRBJ2-7; the match to TRBD1 covers 11 bases. The CDR3 is 12 residues long. Germline-derived CDR1 and CDR2 are DFQATT and SNEGSKA (reference sequence). V gave up 5 bases and J gave up 5 bases; unmatched junction bases: 2. CDR3 region: CSAGTGGDEQYF. CDR3 in DNA: TGCAGTGCTGGGACAGGGGGGGACGAGCAGTACTTC.

This clonotype was seen ten or more times. The rearrangement uses TRBV20-1 and TRBJ2-1; D unresolved. The ends were cut back, 3 bases at V and 5 bases at J, with 8 bases in the middle. The CDR3 totals 12 residues. Germline V lookup: CDR1 DFQATT, CDR2 SNEGSKA (reference sequence). CDR3 DNA: TGCAGTGCTAGTTGGCAGAACAATGAGCAGTTCTTC. Its protein is CSASWQNNEQFF.

This clonotype appeared many times. The rearrangement joins TRBV20-1 to TRBJ1-1; 8 bases are shared with TRBD1. This CDR3 contains 15 residues. Germline CDR1 and CDR2: DFQATT and SNEGSKA (reference sequence). V shed 0 bases and J 1 base; nucleotides not matched to a gene: 4. The DNA of the CDR3 is TGCAGTGCTAGAGATCTTGGGACAGGGAACACTGAAGCTTTCTTT. Protein: CSARDLGTGNTEAFF.

The chain employs TRBV9 and TRBJ1-2, with D perhaps TRBD1 (5 bases). Germline V gene data show CDR1 as SGDLS and CDR2 as YYNGEE. The CDR3 sequence is 12 residues long. V was trimmed by 3 bases and J by 7 bases, leaving 10 bases between them. CDR3 sequence: CASSAGARGYTF. The CDR3 nucleotides are TGTGCCAGCAGCGCTGGGGCGCGTGGCTACACCTTC.

This clonotype was counted between two and nine times. The chain links TRBV7-9 to TRBJ1-1; D call uncertain. V lost 3 bases and J 1 base, leaving 9 bases between the germline ends. CDR1 and CDR2 from the germline V gene are SEHNR and FQNEAQ (reference sequence). CDR3 length: 14 residues. CDR3 loop: CASSLVVPNTEAFF. The CDR3 DNA reads as TGTGCCAGCAGCTTGGTGGTTCCGAACACTGAAGCTTTCTTT.